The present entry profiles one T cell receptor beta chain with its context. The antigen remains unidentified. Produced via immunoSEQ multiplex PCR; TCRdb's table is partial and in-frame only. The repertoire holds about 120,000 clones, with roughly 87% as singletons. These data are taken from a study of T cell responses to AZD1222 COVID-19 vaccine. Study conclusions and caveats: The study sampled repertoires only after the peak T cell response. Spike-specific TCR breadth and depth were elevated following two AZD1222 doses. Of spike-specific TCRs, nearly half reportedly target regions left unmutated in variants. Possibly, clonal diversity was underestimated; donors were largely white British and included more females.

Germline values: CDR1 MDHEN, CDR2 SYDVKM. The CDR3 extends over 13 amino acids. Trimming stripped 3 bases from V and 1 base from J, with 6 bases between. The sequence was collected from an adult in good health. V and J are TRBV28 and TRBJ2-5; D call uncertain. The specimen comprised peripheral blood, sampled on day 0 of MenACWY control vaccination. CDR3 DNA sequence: TGTGCCAGCAGTTTTGGTTCCCAAGAGACCCAGTACTTC. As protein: CASSFGSQETQYF.